Presented here are 29 T cell receptor beta chains from one specimen sequenced in a study of blood T cells in healthy people across ages. Primers used in a second PCR of roughly 6 to 11 cycles were a sample-barcoded 5' primer and a J-beta primer mix. One entry per CDR3 protein results from TCRdb running MiXCR on the 5' RACE reads. The sample has 800,000 or so distinct CDR3 sequences, around 25% seen once; the top ten hold 3% to 4.5%. In addition, the sample was reused for a study of T cells of mothers and their children.

Sequencing was carried out using blood. The receptors derive from a boy aged 5-17 years in good health.

This clonotype showed up just a few times. The genes are TRBV19 and TRBJ2-1; 11 bases line up with TRBD2. The better agreement between TRBJ2-7 and the DNA end casts doubt on the J call. CDR3 length: 14 amino acids. Germline CDR1 LNHDA, CDR2 SQIVND (reference sequence). The CDR3, as DNA: TGTGCCAGTAGTTCCACTAGCGGGAGATACGAGCAGTACTTC. Protein sequence: CASSSTSGRYEQYF.

The chain links TRBV6-5 to TRBJ2-1; the D is unclear. The CDR3 contains 17 residues. The ends were cut back, 0 bases at V and 8 bases at J, with 20 bases in the middle. The germline V gene encodes CDR1 MNHEY and CDR2 SVGAGI. The CDR3 sequence: CASSYSSQGIMDDEQFF. CDR3 bases: TGTGCCAGCAGTTACTCGAGTCAAGGGATTATGGACGATGAGCAGTTCTTC.

This clonotype was counted between two and nine times. V usage is TRBV3-1 and J usage is TRBJ2-3; 8 bases agree with TRBD1. The CDR3 covers 16 residues. V gave up 4 bases and J gave up 6 bases; unmatched junction bases: 12. Germline CDR1 and CDR2: LGHDT and YNNKEL (reference sequence). The CDR3, as DNA: TGTGCCAGCAGCCCAGCGCCGGGACAGGTAACGGATACGCAGTATTTT. The encoded protein is CASSPAPGQVTDTQYF.

The V call is TRBV20-1, the J call TRBJ2-5, with unresolved D. With the DNA end fitting TRBJ2-1 better, the J assignment may be wrong. CDR3 length equals 12 residues. Germline assignment: CDR1 DFQATT and CDR2 SNEGSKA (reference sequence). The CDR3 DNA is TGCAGTGTCCCGACTGGCTACAATGAGCAGTTCTTC. Translated, it gives CSVPTGYNEQFF.

This clonotype has just a few counts. The chain employs TRBV28 and TRBJ1-2, with 7 bases matching TRBD1. The CDR3 contains 13 residues. Losses at the gene ends were 2 bases for V and 6 bases for J; bases not matched to a gene: 3. Germline V gives CDR1 MDHEN, CDR2 SYDVKM. The CDR3 DNA reads as TGTGCCAGCAGTTTAAACGACAGGGATGGCTACACCTTC. This encodes CASSLNDRDGYTF.

This clonotype was detected only a few times. The genes are TRBV3-1 and TRBJ2-5; D may be TRBD1 (6 bases). The CDR3 is 14 amino acids. Trimming pared 1 base from V and 4 bases from J, leaving 10 bases between. Germline values: CDR1 LGHDT, CDR2 YNNKEL (reference sequence). The CDR3 spells CASSQAAGAETQYF. CDR3 DNA sequence: TGTGCCAGCAGCCAAGCGGCAGGGGCAGAGACCCAGTACTTC.

This clonotype turned up a few times. The rearrangement links TRBV27 to TRBJ2-3; 14 bases match TRBD2. The length of the CDR3 is 15 residues. V lost 10 bases and J lost 6; bases outside the gene matches: 9. Germline CDR1 is MNHEY and CDR2 is SMNVEV (reference sequence). CDR3 sequence: CATRPGLAGADTQYF. CDR3 sequence (DNA): TGTGCCACCCGGCCGGGACTAGCGGGAGCCGATACGCAGTATTTT.

This clonotype has a count of ten or more. The V call is TRBV9, the J call TRBJ2-5; 7 bases map to TRBD2. The J call is doubtful: the DNA matches TRBJ2-1 better. Germline lookup yields CDR1 SGDLS and CDR2 YYNGEE. The CDR3 loop spans 13 amino acids. CDR3 sequence reads: CASSVGGGNEQFF. CDR3 sequence (DNA): TGTGCCAGCAGCGTAGGGGGGGGCAATGAGCAGTTCTTC.

This chain uses TRBV2 with TRBJ2-7; D is possibly TRBD2 (5 bases). The germline gives CDR1 SNHLY, CDR2 FYNNEI. V lost 9 bases and J 2 bases, leaving 17 bases between the germline ends. The CDR3 consists of 14 residues. In DNA form, the CDR3 reads TGTGCCAGTGATAGGGCCATGGAGGCCTACGAGCAGTACTTC. Encoded protein: CASDRAMEAYEQYF.

This clonotype has more than one count but fewer than ten. The chain joins TRBV7-2 to TRBJ2-7; either TRBD1 or TRBD2 may fit D (5 bases each). The V and J ends lost 3 bases and 5 bases respectively, with 17 bases between them. Germline CDR1 reads SGHTA; CDR2 reads FQGNSA. The CDR3 has 15 amino acids. CDR3 DNA sequence: TGTGCCAGCAGCTTTGGCTGGGGCCTAGCCCACGAGCAGTACTTC. Translation gives CASSFGWGLAHEQYF. Together with reference TRBV7-2 and TRBJ2-7, the CDR3 gives the full variable domain: GAGVSQSPSNKVTEKGKDVELRCDPISGHTALYWYRQSLGQGLEFLIYFQGNSAPDKSGLPSDRFSAERTGGSVSTLTIQRTQQEDSAVYLCASSFGWGLAHEQYFGPGTRLTVT.

This sequence joins TRBV27 and TRBJ2-2; 7 nucleotides align to TRBD1. The CDR3 has 16 amino acids. Germline V gene data show CDR1 as MNHEY and CDR2 as SMNVEV (reference sequence). Trimming removed 2 bases from V and 4 bases from J; junction bases left unmatched: 7. CDR3 in amino acids: CASSLTTTGITGELFF. DNA of the CDR3: TGTGCCAGCAGTTTAACCACGACAGGGATCACCGGGGAGCTGTTTTTT.

This clonotype was counted between two and nine times. The rearrangement links TRBV28 to TRBJ2-3; 7 bases line up with TRBD1. Germline V gene lookup returns CDR1 MDHEN and CDR2 SYDVKM. The CDR3 spans 14 residues. The ends lost 6 bases at V and 1 base at J; junction bases unmatched: 4. CDR3 amino acids: CASRPGTGTDTQYF. Written as DNA, the CDR3 is TGTGCCAGCAGACCCGGGACAGGCACAGATACGCAGTATTTT.

V gene TRBV4-3 combines with J gene TRBJ1-4, with 12 bases identical to TRBD1. The CDR3 sequence is 19 residues long. Trimming at V came to 0 bases and at J to 2 bases, leaving 7 bases not matched to a gene. Per the germline V gene, CDR1 is LGHNA and CDR2 is YSLEER. CDR3 DNA: TGCGCCAGCAGCCAAGACACGGGGACAGGGGGCCCCACTAATGAAAAACTGTTTTTT. Its protein is CASSQDTGTGGPTNEKLFF.

This chain joins TRBV6-5 and TRBJ2-5, with D possibly being TRBD2 (6 bases). With 0 bases removed from V and 2 bases from J, the gap between germline ends came to 22 bases. The CDR3 extends over 19 amino acids. Germline CDR1 reads MNHEY; CDR2 reads SVGAGI. The CDR3 coding sequence is TGTGCCAGCAGTTACTCTGGCTCTTCGGCTCGGGGGTTACAAGAGACCCAGTACTTC. It yields the protein CASSYSGSSARGLQETQYF.

The chain is built from TRBV4-3 and TRBJ1-2; D might be TRBD1 (6 bases). Germline CDR1 and CDR2: LGHNA and YSLEER. This CDR3 comprises 14 residues. Trimming left V 1 base short and J 4 bases short, with 10 bases between. CDR3 amino acids: CASSQGDKGYGYTF. The CDR3 DNA reads TGCGCCAGCAGCCAAGGGGACAAGGGCTATGGCTACACCTTC.

This clonotype has just a few counts. The chain combines TRBV28 with TRBJ2-5; perhaps TRBD2 as D (5 bases). This CDR3 has 10 residues. Germline assignment: CDR1 MDHEN and CDR2 SYDVKM. V lost 4 bases to trimming and J lost 14 bases, with 11 bases between them. The CDR3 is CASSWRQTYF. CDR3 bases: TGTGCCAGCAGTTGGAGGCAGACTTACTTC.

With regard to this clonotype: A single base separates this from a much larger clone, so it may be a read error. CDR3 amino acids: CTSTLDRIAEKLFF. The CDR3 DNA is TGTACCAGCACCTTGGACAGAATAGCGGAAAAACTGTTTTTT. The chain is built from TRBV27 and TRBJ1-4; D is possibly TRBD1 (6 bases). The CDR3 totals 14 residues. In germline, CDR1 is MNHEY, CDR2 SMNVEV (reference sequence). The variable domain in full, completed from reference TRBV27 and TRBJ1-4, reads EAQVTQNPRYLITVTGKKLTVTCSQNMNHEYMSWYRQDPGLGLRQIYYSMNVEVTDKGDVPEGYKVSRKEKRNFPLILESPSPNQTSLYFCTSTLDRIAEKLFFGSGTQLSVL.

The chain couples TRBV12-3 or TRBV12-4 to TRBJ2-2, with D possibly being TRBD1 (5 bases). Trimming took off 2 bases at V and 6 bases at J, with 13 bases between the two ends. The CDR3 loop spans 15 amino acids. The CDR3 region is CASSLNEGVSGELFF. CDR3 nucleotides: TGTGCCAGCAGTTTAAACGAAGGGGTTTCCGGGGAGCTGTTTTTT.

A few counts support this clonotype. V usage is TRBV20-1 and J usage is TRBJ2-7; 9 bases are shared with TRBD2. The CDR3 consists of 16 residues. Unmatched junction bases numbered 9, after V lost 3 bases and J lost 0 bases. CDR1 is DFQATT and CDR2 is SNEGSKA in the germline V gene (reference sequence). The CDR3 sequence: CSARGVGLAYSYEQYF. Written as DNA, the CDR3 is TGCAGTGCTAGGGGAGTAGGACTAGCGTACTCCTACGAGCAGTACTTC.

The chain joins TRBV15 to TRBJ1-3, with D maybe TRBD1 (5 bases). Between the trimmed V and J ends, which lost 0 bases and 2 bases, there was a span of 11 bases. This CDR3 has 16 amino acids. Germline V gene data show CDR1 as LNHNV and CDR2 as YYDKDF (reference sequence). This chain's CDR3 is CATSRDRAGPGNTIYF. In nucleotides, the CDR3 is TGTGCCACCAGCAGAGATCGGGCAGGGCCTGGAAACACCATATATTTT.

The chain links TRBV20-1 to TRBJ2-7; no definite D call. The germline V gene has CDR1 DFQATT and CDR2 SNEGSKA (reference sequence). Trimming left V 4 bases short and J 0 bases short, with 13 bases between. This CDR3 is 14 amino acids long. CDR3: CSAKAADSSYEQYF. The CDR3 nucleotides read TGCAGTGCTAAGGCCGCCGATAGCTCCTACGAGCAGTACTTC.

This clonotype occurred many times. The chain links TRBV24-1 to TRBJ1-5; 7 bases map to TRBD1. Looked up from germline, CDR1 is KGHDR and CDR2 is SFDVKD. V shed 3 bases, J shed 6 bases, and the junction held 7 bases outside the gene matches. CDR3 length: 15 residues. CDR3 region: CATSDADRETQPQHF. The CDR3 DNA follows: TGTGCCACCAGTGATGCAGACAGGGAGACTCAGCCCCAGCATTTT.

The chain uses TRBV28 and TRBJ1-4; D is ambiguous. V lost 1 base and J lost 4, with 10 bases in between. The length of the CDR3 is 15 residues. Germline values: CDR1 MDHEN, CDR2 SYDVKM. The CDR3 sequence: CASSLYRTGNEKLFF. CDR3 DNA: TGTGCCAGCAGTTTATATCGTACCGGTAATGAAAAACTGTTTTTT.

This clonotype was counted between two and nine times. The DNA for the CDR3 is TGTGCCAGCAGCCATGGCAGGGAAGGAGGAACTGAAGCTTTCTTT. Protein product: CASSHGREGGTEAFF. The gene calls are TRBV3-1 and TRBJ1-1; weak D call: TRBD1 (5 bases). The ends were cut back, 3 bases at V and 5 bases at J, with 16 bases in the middle. CDR1 and CDR2 (germline): LGHDT, YNNKEL (reference sequence). CDR3 length: 15 residues.

The sample holds a few counts of this clonotype. The chain couples TRBV15 to TRBJ2-7; 8 nucleotides match TRBD1. Germline V CDR1 and CDR2: LNHNV, YYDKDF (reference sequence). Germline trimming cut 4 bases from V and 4 bases from J; bases unmatched to any gene: 3. The length of the CDR3 is 13 residues. The chain's CDR3 is CATSMGQDYEQYF. As DNA, the CDR3 is TGTGCCACCAGCATGGGACAGGATTACGAGCAGTACTTC.

Turning to this clonotype: One junction end disagrees with the germline gene, perhaps due to a read error. The chain links TRBV5-1 to TRBJ2-7; tentatively, D is TRBD2 (6 bases). The CDR3 has 16 residues. Germline-derived CDR1 and CDR2 are SGHRS and YFSETQ. This CDR3 reads CAGSPVADTSSYEQYF. In DNA, the CDR3 is TGCGCCGGCAGCCCCGTAGCGGACACCTCTTCCTACGAGCAGTACTTC.

Note on this clonotype: Germline is not matched at one junction end, which may reflect a read error. V usage is TRBV24-1 and J usage is TRBJ2-5; D gene unclear. The DNA end lines up better with TRBJ2-7; the J call may be wrong. The germline V gene encodes CDR1 KGHDR and CDR2 SFDVKD. This CDR3 spans 13 amino acids. The CDR3 DNA reads TGCGCCACCAGTGCAGGTCAACCCTACGAGCAGTACTTC. Protein product: CATSAGQPYEQYF.

The V gene is TRBV28, the J gene TRBJ2-7; D uncertain. There are 15 residues in the CDR3. Trimming took off 7 bases at V and 0 bases at J, with 16 bases between the two ends. The germline V gene encodes CDR1 MDHEN and CDR2 SYDVKM. CDR3: CASKVGRTYSYEQYF. In DNA, the CDR3 is TGTGCCAGCAAGGTGGGCAGGACCTACTCCTACGAGCAGTACTTC.

J is TRBJ1-1 and V is TRBV12-3 or TRBV12-4; 7 bases align to TRBD1. J gave up 4 bases and V 7 bases, and 6 bases lay outside the gene matches. The CDR3 sequence is 13 residues long. CDR3 nucleotide sequence: TGTGCCAGCATTCGGGGACAGAGCACTGAAGCTTTCTTT. Translating gives CASIRGQSTEAFF.